This T cell receptor (beta chain) is drawn from a study of control samples from healthy donors and cancer patients. Profiling relied on immunoSEQ multiplex PCR, and the TCRdb table lists in-frame clones only, not all of them. In the table there are tens of thousands of clones, roughly 92% of which are singletons. V shed 4 bases and J shed 8 bases, with 21 bases lying between them. CDR1 and CDR2 (germline): SGHNT, YYREEE (reference sequence). The CDR3 contains 16 residues. Material for sequencing was PBMCs. The receptor's source is a man aged 25 to 45 with colorectal cancer. This sequence joins TRBV5-4 and TRBJ1-4, with TRBD1 as a possible D gene (6 bases). Here the CDR3 DNA reads TGTGCCAGCAGCCGAGCTGAGTCAAGGGGGAAGGAAAAACTGTTTTTT. Amino acids: CASSRAESRGKEKLFF. Complete variable domain (other parts from reference TRBV5-4 and TRBJ1-4): ETGVTQSPTHLIKTRGQQVTLRCSSQSGHNTVSWYQQALGQGPQFIFQYYREEENGRGNFPPRFSGLQFPNYSSELNVNALELDDSALYLCASSRAESRGKEKLFFGSGTQLSVL.